These T cell receptor beta chains were read from a single sample in a study of OX40 agonist ivuxolimab in advanced cancers. The protocol was immunoSEQ multiplex PCR, while the TCRdb copy is restricted to in-frame clones and leaves out a portion. The profile shows approximately 89,000 clones, around 86% of them singletons. The specimen comprised CD4+ or CD8+ T cells sorted from blood, sampled in a trial of the OX40 agonist ivuxolimab. These receptors were collected from an adult with an advanced solid tumor such as melanoma, head and neck, liver or kidney cancer. Both conserved end residues are part of each CDR3. D genes are given only for firm matches. Clone size, where shown, is once, few, many, or a class for clones that have expanded.

d_call	cdr3_length	v_call	clone_size	j_call	cdr3_aa	cdr3_nt
TRBD1	15	TRBV11-2	-	TRBJ2-7	CASSLRDRAIYEQYF	TGTGCCAGCAGCCTTCGGGACAGGGCGATCTACGAGCAGTACTTC
-	12	TRBV10-1	-	TRBJ1-2	CARPRARDGYTF	TGCGCCAGGCCCCGGGCCAGGGACGGCTACACCTTC
TRBD2	16	TRBV4-1	-	TRBJ2-1	CASSQDERGGRKEQFF	TGCGCCAGCAGCCAAGACGAGCGGGGGGGCCGAAAGGAGCAGTTCTTC
TRBD1	14	TRBV4-1	-	TRBJ1-1	CASSGQGAFTEAFF	TGCGCCAGCAGCGGACAGGGGGCTTTCACTGAAGCTTTCTTT
-	12	TRBV7-9	-	TRBJ1-1	CASSLASREAFF	TGTGCCAGCAGCTTAGCCAGTAGGGAAGCTTTCTTT
-	13	TRBV19	-	TRBJ2-7	CASSIEAGYGQYF	TGTGCCAGTAGTATAGAGGCCGGCTACGGGCAGTACTTC
TRBD1	15	TRBV7-6	-	TRBJ1-5	CASSLDGTANQPQHF	TGTGCCAGCAGCTTAGATGGGACAGCCAATCAGCCCCAGCATTTT
-	17	TRBV7-2	-	TRBJ1-2	CASRPLFNAGKTYGYTF	TGTGCCAGCCGGCCCTTATTTAACGCCGGGAAGACCTATGGCTACACCTTC
-	15	TRBV6-4	-	TRBJ1-1	CASSDSGRVNTEAFF	TGTGCCAGCAGTGACTCGGGCAGGGTGAACACTGAAGCTTTCTTT
-	15	TRBV7-6	-	TRBJ2-6	CASSLEVFGANVLTF	TGTGCCAGCAGCTTAGAGGTATTTGGGGCCAACGTCCTGACTTTC
-	13	TRBV4-1	-	TRBJ1-5	CASSQDPISPQHF	TGCGCCAGCAGCCAAGACCCAATCAGCCCCCAGCATTTT
TRBD1	15	TRBV4-1	-	TRBJ2-7	CASSQAGGQSYEQYF	TGCGCCAGCAGCCAAGCAGGGGGACAGTCCTACGAGCAGTACTTC
TRBD2	15	TRBV6-1	-	TRBJ2-1	CASSSAGGDYNEQFF	TGTGCCAGCAGCTCCGCGGGGGGTGACTACAATGAGCAGTTCTTC
-	14	TRBV6-5	-	TRBJ1-3	CASRGEASGNTIYF	TGTGCCAGCAGAGGGGAGGCGTCTGGAAACACCATATATTTT
TRBD2	10	TRBV28	few	TRBJ2-7	CAAGVYEQYF	TGTGCCGCGGGGGTCTACGAGCAGTACTTC
-	15	TRBV6-5	-	TRBJ1-1	CASSRMVARTTEAFF	TGTGCCAGCAGTCGTATGGTGGCTAGGACCACTGAAGCTTTCTTT
-	14	TRBV5-1	-	TRBJ1-6	CASSLGQGLSPLHF	TGCGCCAGCAGCTTAGGGCAGGGTTTGTCACCCCTCCACTTT
-	14	TRBV2	-	TRBJ2-7	CASLLRQVSYEQYF	TGTGCCAGCCTCCTAAGGCAGGTTTCCTACGAGCAGTACTTC
-	11	TRBV13	-	TRBJ2-7	CASSLLSEQYF	TGTGCCAGCAGCTTATTATCCGAGCAGTACTTC
TRBD1	13	TRBV19	-	TRBJ1-2	CASSAQGAGGYTF	TGTGCCAGTAGTGCACAGGGGGCGGGGGGCTACACCTTC
TRBD1	14	TRBV7-6	-	TRBJ2-7	CASSHGQERYEQYF	TGTGCCAGCAGCCACGGACAGGAGAGGTACGAGCAGTACTTC
-	13	TRBV9	-	TRBJ1-1	CASSVEMNTEAFF	TGTGCCAGCAGCGTAGAGATGAACACTGAAGCTTTCTTT
-	14	TRBV7-7	-	TRBJ2-5	CASSITSTGETQYF	TGTGCTAGCAGCATCACCTCGACCGGGGAGACCCAGTACTTC
-	13	TRBV5-5	-	TRBJ2-5	CASSLIGRETQYF	TGTGCCAGCAGCTTGATCGGGAGAGAGACCCAGTACTTC